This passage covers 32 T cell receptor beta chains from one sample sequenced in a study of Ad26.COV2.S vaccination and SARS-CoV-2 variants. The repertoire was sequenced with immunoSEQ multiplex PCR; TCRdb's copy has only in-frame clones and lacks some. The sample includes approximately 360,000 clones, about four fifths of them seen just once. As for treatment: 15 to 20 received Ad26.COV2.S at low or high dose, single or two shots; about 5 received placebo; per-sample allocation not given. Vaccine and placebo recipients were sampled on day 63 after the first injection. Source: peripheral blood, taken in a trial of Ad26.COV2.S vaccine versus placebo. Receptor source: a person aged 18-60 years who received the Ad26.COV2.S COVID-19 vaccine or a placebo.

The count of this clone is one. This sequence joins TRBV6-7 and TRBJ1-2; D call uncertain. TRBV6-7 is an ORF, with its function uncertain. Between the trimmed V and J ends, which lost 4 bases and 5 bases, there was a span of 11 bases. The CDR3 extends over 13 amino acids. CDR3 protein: CASSCPTRYGYTF. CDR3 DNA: TGTGCCAGCAGTTGCCCGACAAGGTATGGCTACACCTTC.

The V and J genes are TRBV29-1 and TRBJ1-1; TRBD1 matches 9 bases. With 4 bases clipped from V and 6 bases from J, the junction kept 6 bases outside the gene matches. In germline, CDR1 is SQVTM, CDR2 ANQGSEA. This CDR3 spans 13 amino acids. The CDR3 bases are TGCAGCGTTGGCGGGACAGGGCTCCCTGAAGCTTTCTTT. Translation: CSVGGTGLPEAFF.

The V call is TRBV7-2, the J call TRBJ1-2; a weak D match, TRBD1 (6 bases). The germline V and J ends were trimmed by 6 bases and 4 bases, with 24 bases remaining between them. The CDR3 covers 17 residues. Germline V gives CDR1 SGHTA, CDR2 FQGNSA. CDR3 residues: CASRPRGTGGGSYGYTF. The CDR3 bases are TGTGCCAGCAGACCAAGGGGAACGGGAGGGGGGAGCTATGGCTACACCTTC.

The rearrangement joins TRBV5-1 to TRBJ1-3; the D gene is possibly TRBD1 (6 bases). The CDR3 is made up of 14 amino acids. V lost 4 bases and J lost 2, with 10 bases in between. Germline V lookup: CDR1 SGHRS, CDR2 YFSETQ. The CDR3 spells CASSPDRTGNTIYF. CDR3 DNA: TGCGCCAGCAGCCCGGACAGAACTGGAAACACCATATATTTT.

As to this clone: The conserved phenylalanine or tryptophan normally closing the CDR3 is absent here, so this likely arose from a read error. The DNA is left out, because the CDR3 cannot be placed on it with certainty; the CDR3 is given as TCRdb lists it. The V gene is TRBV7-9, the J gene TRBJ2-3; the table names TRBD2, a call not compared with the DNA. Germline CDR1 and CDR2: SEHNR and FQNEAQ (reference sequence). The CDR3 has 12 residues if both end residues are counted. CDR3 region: CASSLGSSGNEV.

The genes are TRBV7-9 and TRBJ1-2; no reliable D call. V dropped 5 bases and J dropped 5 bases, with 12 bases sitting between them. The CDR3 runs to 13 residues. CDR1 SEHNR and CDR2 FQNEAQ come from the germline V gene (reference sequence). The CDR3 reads CASSLGLGYGYTF. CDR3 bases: TGTGCCAGCAGCCTCGGACTGGGGTATGGCTACACCTTC.

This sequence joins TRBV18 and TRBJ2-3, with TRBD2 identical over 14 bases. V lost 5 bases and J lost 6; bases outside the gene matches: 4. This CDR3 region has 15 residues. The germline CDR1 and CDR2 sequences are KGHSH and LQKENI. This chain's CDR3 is CASSATSGRVDTQYF. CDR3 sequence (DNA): TGTGCCAGCTCAGCGACTAGCGGGAGGGTTGATACGCAGTATTTT.

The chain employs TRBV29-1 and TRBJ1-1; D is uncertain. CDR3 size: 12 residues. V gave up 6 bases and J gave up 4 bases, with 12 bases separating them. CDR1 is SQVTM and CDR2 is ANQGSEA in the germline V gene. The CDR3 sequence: CSVGVVGTEAFF. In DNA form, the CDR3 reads TGCAGCGTGGGAGTTGTTGGCACTGAAGCTTTCTTT.

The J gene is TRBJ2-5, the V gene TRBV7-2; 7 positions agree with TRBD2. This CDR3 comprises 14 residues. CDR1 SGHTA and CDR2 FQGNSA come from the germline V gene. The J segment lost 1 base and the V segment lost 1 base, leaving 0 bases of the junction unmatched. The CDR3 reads CASSLGLAQETQYF. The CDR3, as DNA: TGTGCCAGCAGCTTAGGACTAGCCCAAGAGACCCAGTACTTC.

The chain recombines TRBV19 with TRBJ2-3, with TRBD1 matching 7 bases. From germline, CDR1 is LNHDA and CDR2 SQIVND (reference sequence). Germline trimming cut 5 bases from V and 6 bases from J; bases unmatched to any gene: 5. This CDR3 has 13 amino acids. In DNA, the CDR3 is TGTGCCAGTAGTCCCCGGACAGGCGATACGCAGTATTTT. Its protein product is CASSPRTGDTQYF.

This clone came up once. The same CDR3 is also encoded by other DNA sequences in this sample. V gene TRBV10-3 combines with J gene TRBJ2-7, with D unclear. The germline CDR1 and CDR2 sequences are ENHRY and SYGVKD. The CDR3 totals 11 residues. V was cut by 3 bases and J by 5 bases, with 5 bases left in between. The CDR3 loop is CAISERDEQYF. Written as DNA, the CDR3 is TGTGCCATCAGTGAAAGGGACGAGCAGTACTTC.

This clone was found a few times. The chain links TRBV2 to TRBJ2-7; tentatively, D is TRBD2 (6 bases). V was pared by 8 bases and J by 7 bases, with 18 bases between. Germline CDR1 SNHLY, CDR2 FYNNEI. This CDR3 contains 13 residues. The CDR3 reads CASGKEGLGEQYF. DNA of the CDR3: TGTGCCAGCGGGAAGGAGGGACTGGGGGAGCAGTACTTC.

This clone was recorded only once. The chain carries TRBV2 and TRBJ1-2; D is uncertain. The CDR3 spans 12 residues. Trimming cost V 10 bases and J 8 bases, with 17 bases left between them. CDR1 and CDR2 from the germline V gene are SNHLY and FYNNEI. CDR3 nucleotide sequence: TGTGCCACCCCAGGCGCGTGGGTCGGCTACACCTTC. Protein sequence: CATPGAWVGYTF. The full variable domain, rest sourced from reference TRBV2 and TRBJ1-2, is EPEVTQTPSHQVTQMGQEVILRCVPISNHLYFYWYRQILGQKVEFLVSFYNNEISEKSEIFDDQFSVERPDGSNFTLKIRSTKLEDSAMYFCATPGAWVGYTFGSGTRLTVV.

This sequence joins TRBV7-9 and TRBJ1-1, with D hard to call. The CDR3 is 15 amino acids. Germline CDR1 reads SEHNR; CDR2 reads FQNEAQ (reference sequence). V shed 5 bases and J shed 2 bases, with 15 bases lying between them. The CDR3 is CASSPIMGGNTEAFF. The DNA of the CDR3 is TGTGCCAGCAGCCCAATAATGGGAGGTAACACTGAAGCTTTCTTT.

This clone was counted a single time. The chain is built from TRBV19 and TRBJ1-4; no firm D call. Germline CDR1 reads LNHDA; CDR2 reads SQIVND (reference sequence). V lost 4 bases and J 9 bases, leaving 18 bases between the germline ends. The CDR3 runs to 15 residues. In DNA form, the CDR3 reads TGTGCCAGTAGTAAAGGAGACACCCAGACGAAAAAACTGTTTTTT. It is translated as CASSKGDTQTKKLFF.

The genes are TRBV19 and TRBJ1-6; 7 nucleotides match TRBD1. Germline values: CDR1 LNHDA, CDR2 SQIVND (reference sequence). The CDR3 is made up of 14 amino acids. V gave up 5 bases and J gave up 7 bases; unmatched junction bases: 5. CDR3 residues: CASSWGTDNSPLHF. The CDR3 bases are TGTGCCAGTAGTTGGGGGACAGACAATTCACCCCTCCACTTT.

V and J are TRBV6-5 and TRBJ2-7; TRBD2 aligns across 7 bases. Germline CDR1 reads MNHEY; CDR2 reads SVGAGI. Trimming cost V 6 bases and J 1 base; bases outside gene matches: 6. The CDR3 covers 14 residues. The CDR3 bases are TGTGCCAGCAGAGGGCCAGCGGGATCCTACGAGCAGTACTTC. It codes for CASRGPAGSYEQYF.

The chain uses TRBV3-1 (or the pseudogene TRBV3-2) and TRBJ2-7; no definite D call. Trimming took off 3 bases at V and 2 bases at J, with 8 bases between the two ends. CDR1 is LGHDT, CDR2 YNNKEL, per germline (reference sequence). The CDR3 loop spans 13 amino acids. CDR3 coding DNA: TGTGCCAGCAGCCAGGGGATCGCCTACGAGCAGTACTTC. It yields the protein CASSQGIAYEQYF.

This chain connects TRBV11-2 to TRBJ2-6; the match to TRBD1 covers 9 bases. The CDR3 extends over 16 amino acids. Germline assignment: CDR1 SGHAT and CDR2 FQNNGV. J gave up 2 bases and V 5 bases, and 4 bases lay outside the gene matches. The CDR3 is CASSATGGTGANVLTF. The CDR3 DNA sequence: TGTGCCAGCAGCGCCACAGGGGGCACTGGGGCCAACGTCCTGACTTTC.

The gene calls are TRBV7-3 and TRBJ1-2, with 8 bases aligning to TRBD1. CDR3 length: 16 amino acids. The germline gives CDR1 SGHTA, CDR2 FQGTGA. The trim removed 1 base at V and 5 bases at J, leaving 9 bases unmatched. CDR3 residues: CASSLSPVGQGYGYTF. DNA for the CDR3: TGTGCCAGCAGCTTAAGCCCCGTAGGACAGGGTTATGGCTACACCTTC.

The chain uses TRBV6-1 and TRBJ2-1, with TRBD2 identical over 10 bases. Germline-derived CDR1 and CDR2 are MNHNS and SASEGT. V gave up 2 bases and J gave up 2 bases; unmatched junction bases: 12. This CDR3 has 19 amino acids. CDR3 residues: CASSEQPSGSFATYNEQFF. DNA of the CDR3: TGTGCCAGCAGTGAACAACCTAGCGGGAGCTTCGCAACCTACAATGAGCAGTTCTTC.

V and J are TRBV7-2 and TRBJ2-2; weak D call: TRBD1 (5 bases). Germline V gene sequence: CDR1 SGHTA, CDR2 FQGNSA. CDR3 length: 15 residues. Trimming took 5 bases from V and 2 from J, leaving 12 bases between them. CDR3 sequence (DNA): TGTGCCAGCAGCCTTAGACAGCAAAACACCGGGGAGCTGTTTTTT. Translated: CASSLRQQNTGELFF.

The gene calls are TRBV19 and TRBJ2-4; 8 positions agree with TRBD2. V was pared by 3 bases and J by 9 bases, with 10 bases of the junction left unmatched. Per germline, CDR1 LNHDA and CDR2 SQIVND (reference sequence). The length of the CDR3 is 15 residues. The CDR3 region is CASSIWAGGYGIQYF. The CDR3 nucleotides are TGTGCCAGTAGTATCTGGGCGGGGGGTTATGGCATTCAGTACTTC.

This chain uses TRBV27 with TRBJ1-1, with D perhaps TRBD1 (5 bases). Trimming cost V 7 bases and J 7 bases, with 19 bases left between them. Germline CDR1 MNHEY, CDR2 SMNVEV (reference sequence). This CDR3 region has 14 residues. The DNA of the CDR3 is TGTGCCAGCATTCCCACCTCGGGGGGGGGTGAAGCTTTCTTT. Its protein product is CASIPTSGGGEAFF.

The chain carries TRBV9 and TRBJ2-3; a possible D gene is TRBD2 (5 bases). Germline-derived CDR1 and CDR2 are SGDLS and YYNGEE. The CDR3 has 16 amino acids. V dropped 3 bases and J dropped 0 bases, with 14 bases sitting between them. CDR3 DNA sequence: TGTGCCAGCAGCGATGTCACGGGATCGAGCACAGATACGCAGTATTTT. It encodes CASSDVTGSSTDTQYF.

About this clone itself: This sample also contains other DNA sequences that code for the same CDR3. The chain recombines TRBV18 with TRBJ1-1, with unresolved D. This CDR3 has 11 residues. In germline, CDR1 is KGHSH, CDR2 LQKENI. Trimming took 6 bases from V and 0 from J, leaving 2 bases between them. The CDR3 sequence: CASSLNTEAFF. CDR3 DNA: TGTGCCAGCTCGCTGAACACTGAAGCTTTCTTT.

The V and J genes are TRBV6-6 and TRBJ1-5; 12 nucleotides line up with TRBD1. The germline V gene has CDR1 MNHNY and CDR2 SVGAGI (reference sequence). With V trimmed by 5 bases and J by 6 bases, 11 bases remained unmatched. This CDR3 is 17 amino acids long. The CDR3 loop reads CASSHRTGTGGGQPQHF. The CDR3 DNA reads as TGTGCCAGCAGTCACCGGACCGGGACAGGGGGCGGTCAGCCCCAGCATTTT.

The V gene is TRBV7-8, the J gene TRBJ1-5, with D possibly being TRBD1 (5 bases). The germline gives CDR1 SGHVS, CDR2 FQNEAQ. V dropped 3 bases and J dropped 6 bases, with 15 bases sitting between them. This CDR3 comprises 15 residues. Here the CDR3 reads CASSLVFTGSQPQHF. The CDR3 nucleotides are TGTGCCAGCAGCTTGGTGTTTACAGGATCTCAGCCCCAGCATTTT.

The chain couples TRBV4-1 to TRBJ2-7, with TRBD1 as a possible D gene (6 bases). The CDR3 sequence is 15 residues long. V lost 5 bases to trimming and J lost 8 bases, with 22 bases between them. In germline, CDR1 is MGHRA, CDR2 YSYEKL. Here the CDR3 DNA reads TGCGCCAGCAGCTTCACCGGGACAAAGGACGAGAAGCAGTACTTC. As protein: CASSFTGTKDEKQYF.

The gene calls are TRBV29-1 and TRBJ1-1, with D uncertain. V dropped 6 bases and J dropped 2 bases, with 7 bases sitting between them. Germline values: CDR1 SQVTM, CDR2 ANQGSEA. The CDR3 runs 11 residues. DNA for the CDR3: TGCAGCGTACAAGTTAACACTGAAGCTTTCTTT. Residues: CSVQVNTEAFF.

CDR3 nucleotide sequence: TGCGCCAGCAGCCTAGGACAGGGTTCAAACACCATATATTTT. It translates to CASSLGQGSNTIYF. The chain combines TRBV4-1 with TRBJ1-3; 8 nucleotides match TRBD1. The CDR3 totals 14 residues. Germline lookup yields CDR1 MGHRA and CDR2 YSYEKL. V dropped 4 bases and J dropped 6; count of bases not matched to a gene: 5.

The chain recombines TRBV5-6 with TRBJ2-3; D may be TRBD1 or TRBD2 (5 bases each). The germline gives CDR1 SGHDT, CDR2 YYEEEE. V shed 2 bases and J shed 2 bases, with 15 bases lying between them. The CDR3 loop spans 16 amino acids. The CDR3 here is CASSFKAGTNTDTQYF. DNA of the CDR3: TGTGCCAGCAGCTTCAAGGCAGGGACCAACACAGATACGCAGTATTTT.